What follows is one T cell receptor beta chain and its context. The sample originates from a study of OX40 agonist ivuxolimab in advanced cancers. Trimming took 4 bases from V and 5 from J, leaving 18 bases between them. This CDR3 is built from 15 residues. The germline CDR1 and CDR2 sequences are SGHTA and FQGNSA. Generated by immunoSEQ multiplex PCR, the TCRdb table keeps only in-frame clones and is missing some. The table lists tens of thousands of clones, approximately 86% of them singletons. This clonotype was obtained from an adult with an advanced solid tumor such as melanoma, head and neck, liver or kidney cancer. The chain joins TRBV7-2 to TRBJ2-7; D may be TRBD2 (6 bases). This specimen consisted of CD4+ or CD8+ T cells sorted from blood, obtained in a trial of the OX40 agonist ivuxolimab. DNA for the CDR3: TGTGCCAGCAGCTCCGTCCAGGGAGGAGCCCACGAGCAGTACTTC. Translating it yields CASSSVQGGAHEQYF. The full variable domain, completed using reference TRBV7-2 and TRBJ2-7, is GAGVSQSPSNKVTEKGKDVELRCDPISGHTALYWYRQSLGQGLEFLIYFQGNSAPDKSGLPSDRFSAERTGGSVSTLTIQRTQQEDSAVYLCASSSVQGGAHEQYFGPGTRLTVT.